The 30 T cell receptor beta chains listed next were all sequenced from one sample in a study of patients and donors after allogeneic stem cell transplantation. One entry per CDR3 protein, called by TCRdb with MiXCR from the RT-PCR reads. The sample lists about 960,000 distinct CDR3 sequences; about a sixth were seen once. The specimen sequenced was blood, either unsorted or a sorted T cell fraction (not recorded which). The receptors were gathered from a human donor who was either an allogeneic HSCT recipient or a stem cell or donor lymphocyte infusion donor (not recorded which). It is not recorded whose cells these are; they may come from a transplant donor.

The chain couples TRBV28 to TRBJ1-5; D remains unclear. Germline CDR1 is MDHEN and CDR2 is SYDVKM. Deletions cut 7 bases from V and 5 bases from J, with 15 bases between. This CDR3 is 14 amino acids long. CDR3 sequence reads: CASIYTGGYQPQHF. The CDR3 bases are TGTGCCAGCATCTATACGGGTGGGTATCAGCCCCAGCATTTT.

The chain links TRBV12-3 or TRBV12-4 to TRBJ2-5; TRBD2 is a possible D gene (6 bases). V was pared by 6 bases and J by 5 bases, with 13 bases between. The CDR3 covers 13 residues. For the CDR3, the DNA is TGTGCCAGCAGGGGAAGACTAGGTGAGACCCAGTACTTC. Translation gives CASRGRLGETQYF.

This clonotype was observed at least ten times. The rearrangement uses TRBV12-3 or TRBV12-4 and TRBJ2-3; the D gene is possibly TRBD1 (6 bases). The germline V and J ends were trimmed by 7 bases and 7 bases, with 21 bases remaining between them. This CDR3 region has 15 residues. For the CDR3, the DNA is TGTGCCAGCACCCCCCGGGACACACCCAAGAATACGCAGTATTTT. This translates into CASTPRDTPKNTQYF.

This clonotype was counted only a few times. The V call is TRBV27, the J call TRBJ2-7; D is perhaps TRBD2 (6 bases). The CDR3 runs 14 residues. Trimming took 5 bases from V and 2 from J, leaving 13 bases between them. Germline V CDR1 and CDR2: MNHEY, SMNVEV (reference sequence). As DNA, the CDR3 is TGTGCCAGCAGTCCGGAGACGGGAGCCTACGAGCAGTACTTC. Its protein product is CASSPETGAYEQYF.

The genes are TRBV6-1 and TRBJ2-1; 12 bases match TRBD2. Per germline, CDR1 MNHNS and CDR2 SASEGT. Germline trimming cut 5 bases from V and 2 bases from J; bases unmatched to any gene: 4. CDR3 size: 16 residues. CDR3 DNA sequence: TGTGCCAGCAGTACCCTAGCGGGAGGGGCCTACAATGAGCAGTTCTTC. It is translated as CASSTLAGGAYNEQFF.

The genes are TRBV20-1 and TRBJ1-6; a weak D match, TRBD1 (6 bases). Germline V gene data show CDR1 as DFQATT and CDR2 as SNEGSKA (reference sequence). The V gene lost 7 bases and the J gene lost 7 bases, with 23 bases spanning the gap. The CDR3 has 16 residues. CDR3 bases: TGCAGTGGACCGCTGGGGGCAAGGGTAGAGAATTCACCCCTCCACTTT. Protein: CSGPLGARVENSPLHF.

V usage is TRBV6-1 and J usage is TRBJ2-3; a weak D match, TRBD2 (5 bases). Germline CDR1 is MNHNS and CDR2 is SASEGT. V lost 6 bases, J lost 4 bases, and 20 bases lay in between. The CDR3 has 16 amino acids. Written as DNA, the CDR3 is TGTGCCAGCAGGGACTTGCCGGGCCCGAAGGCAGATACGCAGTATTTT. Encoded protein: CASRDLPGPKADTQYF.

The chain employs TRBV6-4 and TRBJ2-7; perhaps TRBD1 as D (6 bases). V lost 2 bases to trimming and J lost 3 bases, with 11 bases between them. Per the germline V gene, CDR1 is MRHNA and CDR2 is SNTAGT. This CDR3 spans 14 amino acids. CDR3 sequence reads: CASSDRGSFYEQYF. CDR3 bases: TGTGCCAGCAGTGACAGGGGGTCTTTCTACGAGCAGTACTTC.

The rearrangement uses TRBV3-1 and TRBJ2-5; D unresolved. CDR3 length: 13 amino acids. In germline, CDR1 is LGHDT, CDR2 YNNKEL (reference sequence). Between the trimmed V and J ends, which lost 1 base and 4 bases, there was a span of 7 bases. Here the CDR3 DNA reads TGTGCCAGCAGCCAAGTATCCCCAGAGACCCAGTACTTC. This encodes CASSQVSPETQYF.

This clonotype was recorded once. A read error may account for a junction end that differs from germline. DNA of the CDR3: TGTGCCAGCAGCTCCGGACAGGGGGTAGCGGGTCTCTACAAGCAGTACTTC. Its translation: CASSSGQGVAGLYKQYF. The chain carries TRBV5-4 and TRBJ2-7; TRBD1 matches at 10 bases. The CDR3 sequence is 17 residues long. Germline V gives CDR1 SGHNT, CDR2 YYREEE (reference sequence).

V and J are TRBV4-1 and TRBJ2-2; D uncertain. Germline loops: CDR1 MGHRA, CDR2 YSYEKL. Trimming cost V 0 bases and J 0 bases, with 8 bases left between them. The CDR3 is 16 amino acids. The CDR3, as DNA: TGCGCCAGCAGCCAAGAAGATGGTTCGAACACCGGGGAGCTGTTTTTT. Protein: CASSQEDGSNTGELFF.

The chain recombines TRBV9 with TRBJ2-3, with D possibly being TRBD2 (6 bases). Germline loops: CDR1 SGDLS, CDR2 YYNGEE. V was cut by 0 bases and J by 4 bases, with 15 bases left in between. The CDR3 covers 16 residues. The CDR3 protein is CASSVAPGDRADTQYF. The CDR3 DNA reads as TGTGCCAGCAGCGTAGCTCCGGGGGACCGGGCAGATACGCAGTATTTT.

This clonotype turned up a few times. This chain joins TRBV10-3 and TRBJ1-5; 7 bases are shared with TRBD1. Looked up from germline, CDR1 is ENHRY and CDR2 is SYGVKD. The CDR3 covers 18 residues. V trimming: 10 bases; J trimming: 2 bases; junction bases outside the gene matches: 20. The CDR3 DNA sequence: TGTGCCACCAAGACGAACAGGGGTGGTGGCGGTGGCAATCAGCCCCAGCATTTT. Translated: CATKTNRGGGGGNQPQHF.

The chain has TRBV3-1 and TRBJ1-2; D is undetermined. The ends were cut back, 0 bases at V and 8 bases at J, with 7 bases in the middle. Germline V gives CDR1 LGHDT, CDR2 YNNKEL (reference sequence). The length of the CDR3 is 12 residues. CDR3 loop: CASSQELGGYTF. CDR3 bases: TGTGCCAGCAGCCAAGAATTGGGCGGCTACACCTTC.

The table lists this clonotype with a few counts. This sequence joins TRBV5-1 and TRBJ2-5, with 7 positions matching TRBD2. The trim removed 0 bases at V and 4 bases at J, leaving 9 bases unmatched. This CDR3 is built from 16 residues. Per germline, CDR1 SGHRS and CDR2 YFSETQ. CDR3 in DNA: TGCGCCAGCAGCTTGGTCCTAGCGGAAACGGGAGAGACCCAGTACTTC. Translation gives CASSLVLAETGETQYF.

The sample holds a few counts of this clonotype. V gene TRBV27 combines with J gene TRBJ1-1; D unclear. Germline V CDR1 and CDR2: MNHEY, SMNVEV (reference sequence). Deletions cut 0 bases from V and 6 bases from J, with 17 bases between. This CDR3 is built from 16 residues. The CDR3 coding sequence is TGTGCCAGCAGTTTATCGGAAGGCGGGAAGTACGCTGAAGCTTTCTTT. Translation: CASSLSEGGKYAEAFF.

This rearrangement joins TRBV12-3 or TRBV12-4 to TRBJ1-6; no clear D gene. V lost 6 bases, J lost 7 bases, and 10 bases lay in between. This CDR3 has 13 amino acids. The CDR3 region is CASSPAWNSPLHF. CDR3 DNA: TGTGCCAGCAGCCCCGCATGGAATTCACCCCTCCACTTT.

The chain is built from TRBV24-1 and TRBJ2-3; tentative D call: TRBD2 (6 bases). Trimming pared 5 bases from V and 0 bases from J, leaving 8 bases between. In germline, CDR1 is KGHDR, CDR2 SFDVKD. The CDR3 is 14 amino acids. CDR3 DNA sequence: TGTGCCACCAGTGCCGGGAGTAGCACAGATACGCAGTATTTT. Amino acid sequence: CATSAGSSTDTQYF.

The chain employs TRBV28 and TRBJ2-1; maybe TRBD1 (5 bases). This CDR3 is 17 amino acids long. The V gene lost 7 bases and the J gene lost 4 bases, with 23 bases spanning the gap. From germline, CDR1 is MDHEN and CDR2 SYDVKM. The CDR3 spells CASTAGLLRTAYNEQFF. Written as DNA, the CDR3 is TGTGCCAGCACCGCAGGGTTACTCCGGACGGCGTACAATGAGCAGTTCTTC.

This clonotype was seen only a few times. The chain has TRBV3-1 and TRBJ2-5; TRBD2 matches 7 bases. The trim removed 0 bases at V and 5 bases at J, leaving 6 bases unmatched. Germline V gene data show CDR1 as LGHDT and CDR2 as YNNKEL (reference sequence). CDR3 length: 15 residues. The CDR3 loop is CASSQEGREWETQYF. In DNA, the CDR3 is TGTGCCAGCAGCCAAGAGGGGCGGGAGTGGGAGACCCAGTACTTC.

J is TRBJ2-7 and V is TRBV7-9, with 7 bases identical to TRBD1. CDR3 length equals 16 residues. The V gene end was trimmed by 5 bases and the J gene end by 0 bases; junction bases not matched to a gene: 10. Germline V lookup: CDR1 SEHNR, CDR2 FQNEAQ (reference sequence). Here the CDR3 reads CASSTLTGMLSYEQYF. Here the CDR3 DNA reads TGTGCCAGCAGCACGTTGACAGGGATGCTCTCCTACGAGCAGTACTTC.

The chain combines TRBV15 with TRBJ2-5; no clear D. Germline CDR1 and CDR2: LNHNV and YYDKDF (reference sequence). Trimming removed 0 bases at V and 2 bases at J, with 13 bases between. The length of the CDR3 is 16 residues. CDR3 region: CATSREASLGQETQYF. In nucleotides, the CDR3 is TGTGCCACCAGCAGAGAGGCATCGTTGGGGCAAGAGACCCAGTACTTC.

This chain connects TRBV7-9 to TRBJ2-3, with 10 positions matching TRBD2. There are 16 residues in the CDR3. Germline CDR1 is SEHNR and CDR2 is FQNEAQ (reference sequence). J lost 2 bases, V lost 5 bases, and 7 bases had no gene match. The CDR3: CASSPGLAVYTDTQYF. The CDR3 bases are TGTGCCAGCAGCCCTGGACTAGCGGTTTACACAGATACGCAGTATTTT.

This clonotype has a count of ten or more. The V call is TRBV24-1, the J call TRBJ2-5; possibly TRBD2 for D (6 bases). The V gene lost 3 bases and the J gene lost 4 bases, with 8 bases spanning the gap. The CDR3 covers 13 residues. Germline V gene lookup returns CDR1 KGHDR and CDR2 SFDVKD. The CDR3 loop reads CATSDGGVETQYF. The CDR3 DNA reads TGTGCCACCAGTGATGGAGGGGTAGAGACCCAGTACTTC.

This chain links TRBV5-6 with TRBJ2-7; D tentatively fits TRBD1 or TRBD2 (5 bases each). Trimming removed 4 bases from V and 3 bases from J, with 17 bases in between. From germline, CDR1 is SGHDT and CDR2 YYEEEE. The CDR3 loop spans 15 amino acids. The CDR3 nucleotides read TGTGCCAGCAGCGAAAAGCGAGGGGTATACTACGAGCAGTACTTC. It encodes CASSEKRGVYYEQYF.

The chain joins TRBV15 to TRBJ2-1; perhaps D is TRBD1 or TRBD2 (5 bases each). The CDR3 runs to 16 residues. CDR1 and CDR2 (germline): LNHNV, YYDKDF (reference sequence). With 3 bases removed from V and 0 bases from J, the gap between germline ends came to 12 bases. CDR3 nucleotides: TGTGCCACCAGCAGGGGGGATGGGTACTCCTACAATGAGCAGTTCTTC. This codes for CATSRGDGYSYNEQFF. Together with reference TRBV15 and TRBJ2-1, the CDR3 gives the full variable domain: DAMVIQNPRYQVTQFGKPVTLSCSQTLNHNVMYWYQQKSSQAPKLLFHYYDKDFNNEADTPDNFQSRRPNTSFCFLDIRSPGLGDTAMYLCATSRGDGYSYNEQFFGPGTRLTVL.

This clonotype came up a few times. One end of the junction varies from germline; a read error may be responsible. The rearrangement uses TRBV12-3 or TRBV12-4 and TRBJ2-2; 8 bases match TRBD2. The CDR3 extends over 14 amino acids. CDR3 nucleotide sequence: TGTGCCAGCAGGTTAGCGGGATTCACCGGGGAGCTGTTTTTT. It translates to CASRLAGFTGELFF.

The V call is TRBV20-1, the J call TRBJ2-1; 10 positions agree with TRBD2. V trimming: 1 base; J trimming: 3 bases; junction bases outside the gene matches: 3. The germline V gene has CDR1 DFQATT and CDR2 SNEGSKA (reference sequence). The CDR3 has 15 residues. The CDR3 DNA is TGCAGTGCTAGAGGGACTAGCGGAGTCTACAATGAGCAGTTCTTC. This sequence encodes CSARGTSGVYNEQFF.

This clonotype was detected ten times or more. The chain joins TRBV12-3 or TRBV12-4 to TRBJ2-2, with 7 positions matching TRBD2. V shed 1 base, J shed 0 bases, and the junction held 2 bases outside the gene matches. This CDR3 is 16 amino acids long. In nucleotides, the CDR3 is TGTGCCAGCAGTTTAGGGGCGGGAGCGAACACCGGGGAGCTGTTTTTT. This codes for CASSLGAGANTGELFF.

This clonotype was seen a handful of times. The rearrangement links TRBV11-2 to TRBJ1-6; possibly TRBD1 for D (6 bases). Trimming stripped 4 bases from V and 5 bases from J, with 12 bases between. Germline V gene lookup returns CDR1 SGHAT and CDR2 FQNNGV. This CDR3 has 15 amino acids. This CDR3 is CASSSRQADNSPLHF. For the CDR3, the DNA is TGTGCCAGCAGCTCAAGACAGGCCGATAATTCACCCCTCCACTTT.